Listed below are T cell receptor beta chains from one sample, sequenced in a study of blood T cell repertoires in COVID-19. The table came from immunoSEQ multiplex PCR; TCRdb's copy has only in-frame clones and leaves some out. The profile shows some 100,000 clones, more than 85% of them singletons. Sequencing was performed on peripheral blood. The receptors were gathered from a man in his sixties with acute or convalescent COVID-19. Both conserved end residues are part of each CDR3. The D gene is left open where the match is weak. Clone sizes are given selectively: once, few, many, or a class where the clone is expanded.

D gene | J gene | V gene | clone size | CDR3 DNA | CDR3 protein
TRBD1 | TRBJ1-1 | TRBV4-1 | - | TGCGCCAGCAGCCAAGATATGACAGGGCCGAACACTGAAGCTTTCTTT | CASSQDMTGPNTEAFF
TRBD2 | TRBJ2-2 | TRBV5-1 | - | TGCGCCAGCAGCTTTCTAGCGGGAGTGAACACCGGGGAGCTGTTTTTT | CASSFLAGVNTGELFF
TRBD1 | TRBJ1-1 | TRBV30 | - | TGTGCCTGGTTACAGGGGGCTGGGACTGAAGCTTTCTTT | CAWLQGAGTEAFF
- | TRBJ1-1 | TRBV11-2 | - | TGTGCCAGCAGCTTAGGTCCCAGGTCTTCTGAAGCTTTCTTT | CASSLGPRSSEAFF
- | TRBJ1-1 | TRBV30 | - | TGTGCCTGGAGTGTACTAGAAGGGGGCACTGAAGCTTTCTTT | CAWSVLEGGTEAFF
- | TRBJ2-1 | TRBV30 | few | TGTGCCTGGAGTGTTCCGAAGAGTTGGAGGGATAACAATGAGCAGTTCTTC | CAWSVPKSWRDNNEQFF
- | TRBJ2-1 | TRBV2 | - | TGTGCCAGCACTCCCCCTGGGAGTACAATGATTAAGGGGCAGTTCTTC | CASTPPGSTMIKGQFF
TRBD1 | TRBJ1-3 | TRBV14 | - | TGTGCCAGCAGCCCCAGGGGGTTAACAAACACCATATATTTT | CASSPRGLTNTIYF
TRBD1 | TRBJ2-3 | TRBV3-1/TRBV3-2 | few | TGTGCCAGCAGCATGGACAGGGACCGCACAGATACGCAGTATTTT | CASSMDRDRTDTQYF
- | TRBJ2-1 | TRBV3-1/TRBV3-2 | - | TGTGCCAGCAGCCAAGTCAGTCGGGTAAATGAGCAGTTCTTC | CASSQVSRVNEQFF
TRBD1 | TRBJ1-4 | TRBV19 | - | TGTGCCAGTAGGGCGGGACAGAACAATGAAAAACTGTTTTTT | CASRAGQNNEKLFF
TRBD1 | TRBJ2-5 | TRBV6-5 | - | TGTGCCAGCAGTTACGGGACAGGGGGGGGGCAAGAGACCCAGTACTTC | CASSYGTGGGQETQYF
- | TRBJ2-2 | TRBV6-6 | once | TGTGCCAGCAGACCCGAGGGTGTTCCCGGGGAGCTGTTTTTT | CASRPEGVPGELFF
TRBD1 | TRBJ1-1 | TRBV9 | once | TGTGCCAGCAGGCCCGGGACAGGGGTGAACACTGAAGCTTTCTTT | CASRPGTGVNTEAFF
- | TRBJ2-2 | TRBV6-6 | once | TGTGCCAGCAGTCGCCCTGGAGTAACTCCGAACACCGGGGAGCTGTTTTTT | CASSRPGVTPNTGELFF
TRBD2 | TRBJ2-7 | TRBV29-1 | - | TGCAGCTTTGTATTTCAGGGAGCGGGGGAGCAGTACTTC | CSFVFQGAGEQYF
- | TRBJ1-3 | TRBV2 | - | TGTGCCAGCAGTGTCGAGGCGTCTGGAAACACCATATATTTT | CASSVEASGNTIYF
TRBD1 | TRBJ1-2 | TRBV7-3 | - | TGTGCCAGCAGCTTAAGAGCCGGGACAGATAACTATGGCTACACCTTC | CASSLRAGTDNYGYTF
- | TRBJ1-2 | TRBV4-2 | - | TGTGCCAGCAGCCCAAGGGGGACGGGCTTTAACTATGGCTACACCTTC | CASSPRGTGFNYGYTF
- | TRBJ1-1 | TRBV7-9 | - | TGTGCCAGCAAGCAAAAGGGGGAGCCTGACACTGAAGCTTTCTTT | CASKQKGEPDTEAFF
TRBD1 | TRBJ1-1 | TRBV18 | - | TGTGCCAGCTCAACAGAGCCAGGGGGTTCAGGAACTGAAGCTTTCTTT | CASSTEPGGSGTEAFF
- | TRBJ2-2 | TRBV5-1 | - | TGCGCCAGCAGCTTGGGAGGCGGGGGCTACACCGGGGAGCTGTTTTTT | CASSLGGGGYTGELFF
TRBD2 | TRBJ2-7 | TRBV30 | - | TGTGCCATGACTAGCGGGGCCGAGCAGTACTTC | CAMTSGAEQYF
TRBD2 | TRBJ2-3 | TRBV5-1 | - | TGCGCCAGCATTGAGGCTAGCGGGAGCACAGATACGCAGTATTTT | CASIEASGSTDTQYF
- | TRBJ2-7 | TRBV5-6 | - | TGTGCCAGCAGACTTGACCCCGAGGGGCAGTACTTC | CASRLDPEGQYF
TRBD1 | TRBJ1-4 | TRBV5-3 | - | TGTGCCAGAAGCTTGGCGGGACAGGGACCGGCAACTAATGAAAAACTGTTTTTT | CARSLAGQGPATNEKLFF
- | TRBJ2-1 | TRBV5-1 | - | TGCGCCAGCAGCTTGAGGGTAGCGGAAAACAATGAGCAGTTCTTC | CASSLRVAENNEQFF
- | TRBJ2-1 | TRBV5-1 | - | TGCGCCAGCAGTGAGGGATACAATGAGCAGTTCTTC | CASSEGYNEQFF
TRBD1 | TRBJ2-1 | TRBV6-5 | - | TGTGCCAGCAGTTACTCGGTACAGGGGGCTTATGAGCAGTTCTTC | CASSYSVQGAYEQFF
- | TRBJ1-4 | TRBV19 | - | TGTGCCAGTAGTATAGCTGCAACTAATGAAAAACTGTTTTTT | CASSIAATNEKLFF
TRBD1 | TRBJ1-5 | TRBV19 | - | TGTGCCAGTAGTATAGATACGGGGACAGGGGCTAATCAGCCCCAGCATTTT | CASSIDTGTGANQPQHF
- | TRBJ1-4 | TRBV19 | - | TGTGCCAGTAGTATCTTCCCGAAAAACAGTGCCAGGAGGGAAAAACTGTTTTTT | CASSIFPKNSARREKLFF
TRBD2 | TRBJ2-1 | TRBV3-1/TRBV3-2 | - | TGTGCCAGCAGCCAAGATCTACTAGCGGGAGGGAAGGAGCAGTTCTTC | CASSQDLLAGGKEQFF
TRBD1 | TRBJ1-5 | TRBV3-1/TRBV3-2 | - | TGTGCCAGCAGTCCTGGGACAGCTTATAGCAATCAGCCCCAGCATTTT | CASSPGTAYSNQPQHF
- | TRBJ1-4 | TRBV5-1 | - | TGCGCCAGCAGCTTGGACAGAGTTGAAAAACTGTTTTTT | CASSLDRVEKLFF